A single sample gave rise to the 2 T cell receptor beta chains below, sequenced in a study of T-cell memory formation after mild COVID-19. TCRdb processed the 5' RACE reads anew with MiXCR; each CDR3 protein has one entry. The table records some 410,000 distinct CDR3 sequences, more than 20% of them present only once. Sequenced sample: PBMCs or a T cell subset sorted from them (not recorded which). The source is an adult woman who had mild COVID-19 (a few samples of this study predate the infection). Cell type and time point are not known.

For the CDR3, the DNA is TGCGCCAGCAGCTTGCTGGGACAGGGGTGGGGGAACACTGAAGCTTTCTTT. Translated: CASSLLGQGWGNTEAFF. This chain connects TRBV5-1 to TRBJ1-1; 10 bases match TRBD1. Germline lookup yields CDR1 SGHRS and CDR2 YFSETQ. The V gene end was trimmed by 1 base and the J gene end by 1 base; junction bases not matched to a gene: 7. CDR3 length: 17 amino acids.

This clonotype was counted a few times. The chain combines TRBV5-1 with TRBJ2-1; the match to TRBD2 covers 8 bases. Per the germline V gene, CDR1 is SGHRS and CDR2 is YFSETQ. The CDR3 contains 14 residues. With 0 bases clipped from V and 5 bases from J, the junction kept 1 base outside the gene matches. CDR3 sequence (DNA): TGCGCCAGCAGCTTGGCACTAGCGGACAATGAGCAGTTCTTC. Translating gives CASSLALADNEQFF.